Listed below are T cell receptor beta chains from one sample, sequenced in a study of patients and donors after allogeneic stem cell transplantation. From the RT-PCR reads, TCRdb called clonotypes with MiXCR, one entry per CDR3 protein. The table shows approximately 20,000 distinct CDR3 sequences, with around 4.5% occurring only once. Sequenced material: blood, either unsorted or a sorted T cell fraction (not recorded which). Source of these receptors: a human donor who was either an allogeneic HSCT recipient or a stem cell or donor lymphocyte infusion donor (not recorded which). It is not recorded whose cells these are; they may come from a transplant donor. Each CDR3 is given with its conserved first and last residue. Fields, in order: D gene, clone size, V gene, J gene, CDR3 length, CDR3 protein, CDR3 DNA. The D gene is left open where the match is weak. The size entry is marked missing in some rows and otherwise reads once, few, many or a size class.

D gene: NA; clone size: many; V gene: TRBV7-6; J gene: TRBJ1-1; CDR3 length: 13; CDR3 protein: CASSALGLTEAFF; CDR3 DNA: TGTGCCAGCAGCGCCCTAGGACTAACTGAAGCTTTCTTT
D gene: NA; clone size: many; V gene: TRBV11-2; J gene: TRBJ2-5; CDR3 length: 16; CDR3 protein: CASSFARLGARETQYF; CDR3 DNA: TGTGCCAGCAGCTTCGCCCGCTTGGGGGCCCGGGAGACCCAGTACTTC
D gene: NA; clone size: NA; V gene: TRBV10-1; J gene: TRBJ2-5; CDR3 length: 13; CDR3 protein: CASPTKYQETQYF; CDR3 DNA: TGCGCCAGCCCTACTAAGTACCAAGAGACCCAGTACTTC
D gene: NA; clone size: many; V gene: TRBV7-7; J gene: TRBJ2-5; CDR3 length: 15; CDR3 protein: CASSSSGQGRETQYF; CDR3 DNA: TGTGCCAGCAGCTCCTCGGGGCAGGGGAGGGAGACCCAGTACTTC
D gene: TRBD2; clone size: few; V gene: TRBV27; J gene: TRBJ2-3; CDR3 length: 15; CDR3 protein: CASSLQRESTDTQYF; CDR3 DNA: TGTGCCAGCAGTTTGCAGCGGGAGAGCACAGATACGCAGTATTTT
D gene: NA; clone size: NA; V gene: TRBV7-8; J gene: TRBJ2-7; CDR3 length: 13; CDR3 protein: CASSLPGSYEQYF; CDR3 DNA: TGTGCCAGCAGCTTGCCCGGATCCTACGAGCAGTACTTC
D gene: NA; clone size: few; V gene: TRBV5-1; J gene: TRBJ1-1; CDR3 length: 15; CDR3 protein: CASSLMGGSGTEAFF; CDR3 DNA: TGCGCCAGCAGCTTGATGGGGGGATCGGGCACTGAAGCTTTCTTT
D gene: NA; clone size: many; V gene: TRBV19; J gene: TRBJ1-1; CDR3 length: 14; CDR3 protein: CASSRGRLGGAAFF; CDR3 DNA: TGTGCCAGTAGTAGGGGACGGCTTGGGGGAGCGGCTTTCTTT
D gene: NA; clone size: many; V gene: TRBV2; J gene: TRBJ2-7; CDR3 length: 14; CDR3 protein: CASLRTASSYEQYF; CDR3 DNA: TGTGCCAGTTTAAGGACGGCGAGCTCCTACGAGCAGTACTTC
D gene: NA; clone size: few; V gene: TRBV3-1; J gene: TRBJ2-7; CDR3 length: 12; CDR3 protein: CASSQGAYEQYF; CDR3 DNA: TGTGCCAGCAGCCAGGGGGCCTACGAGCAGTACTTC
D gene: TRBD2; clone size: many; V gene: TRBV6-2/TRBV6-3; J gene: TRBJ2-2; CDR3 length: 16; CDR3 protein: CASSNYPSGYTGELFF; CDR3 DNA: TGTGCCAGCAGCAATTATCCTAGCGGTTACACCGGGGAGCTGTTTTTT
D gene: NA; clone size: few; V gene: TRBV20-1; J gene: TRBJ2-7; CDR3 length: 12; CDR3 protein: CSARKQGVGQYF; CDR3 DNA: TGCAGTGCTAGAAAACAGGGAGTCGGGCAGTACTTC
D gene: NA; clone size: many; V gene: TRBV7-9; J gene: TRBJ2-7; CDR3 length: 14; CDR3 protein: CASSFLPRSYEQYF; CDR3 DNA: TGTGCCAGCAGCTTCCTCCCACGCTCCTACGAGCAGTACTTC
D gene: TRBD1; clone size: few; V gene: TRBV30; J gene: TRBJ1-4; CDR3 length: 15; CDR3 protein: CAWSFNRGSAEKLFF; CDR3 DNA: TGTGCCTGGAGTTTCAACAGGGGGTCAGCTGAAAAACTGTTTTTT
D gene: TRBD1; clone size: many; V gene: TRBV12-3/TRBV12-4; J gene: TRBJ2-5; CDR3 length: 13; CDR3 protein: CASRVTGGKTQYF; CDR3 DNA: TGTGCCAGCAGAGTAACAGGGGGGAAGACCCAGTACTTC
D gene: TRBD2; clone size: many; V gene: TRBV5-1; J gene: TRBJ2-5; CDR3 length: 16; CDR3 protein: CASSLGLAGGWETQYF; CDR3 DNA: TGCGCCAGCAGCTTGGGACTAGCGGGGGGATGGGAGACCCAGTACTTC
D gene: NA; clone size: many; V gene: TRBV4-1; J gene: TRBJ1-4; CDR3 length: 16; CDR3 protein: CASSQERGQGGEKLFF; CDR3 DNA: TGCGCCAGCAGCCAAGAGCGGGGGCAGGGAGGAGAAAAACTGTTTTTT
D gene: NA; clone size: many; V gene: TRBV5-1; J gene: TRBJ1-2; CDR3 length: 13; CDR3 protein: CASSRERVGGYTF; CDR3 DNA: TGCGCCAGCAGCCGGGAGAGGGTCGGTGGCTACACCTTC
D gene: NA; clone size: NA; V gene: TRBV6-5; J gene: TRBJ1-3; CDR3 length: 16; CDR3 protein: CASSYSALMPGNTIYF; CDR3 DNA: TGTGCCAGCAGTTACTCCGCTTTGATGCCTGGAAACACCATATATTTT
D gene: TRBD2; clone size: many; V gene: TRBV7-9; J gene: TRBJ2-1; CDR3 length: 17; CDR3 protein: CASSITSGGVPTREQFF; CDR3 DNA: TGTGCCAGCAGCATTACTAGCGGGGGGGTCCCTACAAGAGAGCAGTTCTTC
D gene: NA; clone size: many; V gene: TRBV28; J gene: TRBJ2-3; CDR3 length: 11; CDR3 protein: CASCSADTQYF; CDR3 DNA: TGTGCCAGCTGTTCCGCAGATACGCAGTATTTT
D gene: NA; clone size: many; V gene: TRBV7-9; J gene: TRBJ1-2; CDR3 length: 13; CDR3 protein: CASSQDGAYGYTF; CDR3 DNA: TGTGCCAGCAGCCAGGACGGGGCATATGGCTACACCTTC
D gene: NA; clone size: NA; V gene: TRBV27; J gene: TRBJ2-5; CDR3 length: 12; CDR3 protein: CASRPFQETQYF; CDR3 DNA: TGTGCCAGCAGGCCCTTCCAAGAGACCCAGTACTTC
D gene: TRBD1; clone size: NA; V gene: TRBV7-9; J gene: TRBJ2-2; CDR3 length: 16; CDR3 protein: CASSSSGQAYTGELFF; CDR3 DNA: TGTGCCAGCAGCAGCTCGGGACAGGCCTACACCGGGGAGCTGTTTTTT
D gene: NA; clone size: few; V gene: TRBV28; J gene: TRBJ2-1; CDR3 length: 16; CDR3 protein: CASSSPDDSTRNEQFF; CDR3 DNA: TGTGCCAGCAGCTCCCCCGATGACTCGACCCGGAATGAGCAGTTCTTC
D gene: TRBD2; clone size: many; V gene: TRBV18; J gene: TRBJ2-1; CDR3 length: 16; CDR3 protein: CASSPPSAGGGNEQFF; CDR3 DNA: TGTGCCAGCTCACCACCTTCGGCGGGCGGGGGGAATGAGCAGTTCTTC
D gene: NA; clone size: NA; V gene: TRBV5-1; J gene: TRBJ2-7; CDR3 length: 17; CDR3 protein: CASSLGPWARSFYEQYF; CDR3 DNA: TGCGCCAGCAGCTTAGGTCCGTGGGCTAGGAGTTTCTACGAGCAGTACTTC
D gene: TRBD1; clone size: many; V gene: TRBV5-1; J gene: TRBJ2-1; CDR3 length: 15; CDR3 protein: CASTQTGERYNEQFF; CDR3 DNA: TGCGCCAGCACCCAGACAGGGGAAAGGTACAATGAGCAGTTCTTC
D gene: TRBD1; clone size: many; V gene: TRBV10-2; J gene: TRBJ1-1; CDR3 length: 14; CDR3 protein: CASSDDRGSTEAFF; CDR3 DNA: TGCGCCAGCAGTGACGACAGGGGAAGCACTGAAGCTTTCTTT
D gene: NA; clone size: NA; V gene: TRBV5-4; J gene: TRBJ1-1; CDR3 length: 15; CDR3 protein: CASSLEGGMNTEAFF; CDR3 DNA: TGTGCCAGCAGCTTGGAAGGGGGGATGAACACTGAAGCTTTCTTT
D gene: NA; clone size: NA; V gene: TRBV29-1; J gene: TRBJ2-4; CDR3 length: 13; CDR3 protein: CSHGRQRGHIQYF; CDR3 DNA: TGCAGCCACGGGCGACAGCGCGGGCACATTCAGTACTTC
D gene: TRBD1; clone size: few; V gene: TRBV19; J gene: TRBJ2-2; CDR3 length: 16; CDR3 protein: CASSKGPDRDSGELFF; CDR3 DNA: TGTGCCAGTAGTAAAGGACCCGACAGGGACAGTGGGGAGCTGTTTTTT
D gene: TRBD2; clone size: many; V gene: TRBV29-1; J gene: TRBJ2-3; CDR3 length: 17; CDR3 protein: CSVVGMASGGAADTQYF; CDR3 DNA: TGCAGCGTTGTGGGGATGGCTAGCGGGGGGGCTGCAGATACGCAGTATTTT
D gene: NA; clone size: many; V gene: TRBV28; J gene: TRBJ1-2; CDR3 length: 8; CDR3 protein: CASSPATF; CDR3 DNA: TGTGCCAGCAGTCCCGCCACCTTC
D gene: NA; clone size: many; V gene: TRBV20-1; J gene: TRBJ2-7; CDR3 length: 13; CDR3 protein: CSARGQLGYEQYF; CDR3 DNA: TGCAGTGCTAGAGGGCAGCTAGGCTACGAGCAGTACTTC
D gene: TRBD2; clone size: many; V gene: TRBV12-3/TRBV12-4; J gene: TRBJ2-7; CDR3 length: 19; CDR3 protein: CASSLRGSLAGWSSYEQYF; CDR3 DNA: TGTGCCAGCAGTTTAAGGGGCAGCCTAGCGGGGTGGAGCTCCTACGAGCAGTACTTC
D gene: NA; clone size: many; V gene: TRBV11-1; J gene: TRBJ2-5; CDR3 length: 19; CDR3 protein: CASSLNGPNTPWLGETQYF; CDR3 DNA: TGTGCCAGCAGCTTAAACGGGCCGAATACTCCCTGGCTAGGAGAGACCCAGTACTTC
D gene: TRBD2; clone size: many; V gene: TRBV20-1; J gene: TRBJ2-3; CDR3 length: 18; CDR3 protein: CSARRLAGVQGYTDTQYF; CDR3 DNA: TGCAGTGCTAGAAGGCTAGCGGGAGTTCAAGGGTACACAGATACGCAGTATTTT
D gene: NA; clone size: many; V gene: TRBV9; J gene: TRBJ1-5; CDR3 length: 13; CDR3 protein: CASSVGLNQPQHF; CDR3 DNA: TGTGCCAGCAGTGTGGGTCTCAATCAGCCCCAGCATTTT
D gene: NA; clone size: many; V gene: TRBV5-5; J gene: TRBJ1-1; CDR3 length: 14; CDR3 protein: CASSLDRANTEAFF; CDR3 DNA: TGTGCCAGCAGCTTGGACAGGGCGAACACTGAAGCTTTCTTT
D gene: NA; clone size: NA; V gene: TRBV7-3; J gene: TRBJ2-1; CDR3 length: 15; CDR3 protein: CASAPGTSSYNEQFF; CDR3 DNA: TGTGCCAGCGCGCCGGGGACCTCCTCCTACAATGAGCAGTTCTTC
D gene: TRBD1; clone size: medium-sized; V gene: TRBV5-1; J gene: TRBJ2-3; CDR3 length: 14; CDR3 protein: CASSPGQGADTQYF; CDR3 DNA: TGCGCCAGCAGCCCCGGACAGGGGGCAGATACGCAGTATTTT
D gene: TRBD2; clone size: many; V gene: TRBV27; J gene: TRBJ2-1; CDR3 length: 17; CDR3 protein: CASSFGPGLPGGNEQFF; CDR3 DNA: TGTGCCAGCAGTTTCGGTCCGGGACTCCCGGGGGGCAATGAGCAGTTCTTC
D gene: TRBD2; clone size: many; V gene: TRBV29-1; J gene: TRBJ2-3; CDR3 length: 15; CDR3 protein: CSTSQPGGGTDTQYF; CDR3 DNA: TGCAGCACATCCCAGCCCGGGGGGGGCACAGATACGCAGTATTTT
D gene: NA; clone size: many; V gene: TRBV7-9; J gene: TRBJ1-6; CDR3 length: 12; CDR3 protein: CASSSGASPLHF; CDR3 DNA: TGTGCCAGCAGCTCAGGGGCTTCACCCCTCCACTTT
D gene: NA; clone size: few; V gene: TRBV2; J gene: TRBJ2-1; CDR3 length: 12; CDR3 protein: CASSVTGNEQFF; CDR3 DNA: TGTGCCAGCAGTGTGACGGGCAATGAGCAGTTCTTC
D gene: TRBD1; clone size: many; V gene: TRBV6-1; J gene: TRBJ1-2; CDR3 length: 15; CDR3 protein: CASRGLEDRAEGYTF; CDR3 DNA: TGTGCCAGCAGAGGATTGGAGGACAGGGCGGAGGGCTACACCTTC
D gene: NA; clone size: few; V gene: TRBV7-4; J gene: TRBJ2-3; CDR3 length: 17; CDR3 protein: CASSPARRGGHTDTQYF; CDR3 DNA: TGTGCCAGCAGCCCAGCCCGTAGGGGGGGCCACACAGATACGCAGTATTTT
D gene: NA; clone size: medium-sized; V gene: TRBV4-2; J gene: TRBJ2-4; CDR3 length: 13; CDR3 protein: CASSQEGSRIQYF; CDR3 DNA: TGTGCCAGCAGCCAAGAGGGCAGCCGAATTCAGTACTTC
D gene: TRBD1; clone size: NA; V gene: TRBV18; J gene: TRBJ1-2; CDR3 length: 15; CDR3 protein: CASSPPGQVFYGYTF; CDR3 DNA: TGTGCCAGCTCACCACCGGGACAGGTGTTTTATGGCTACACCTTC
D gene: TRBD2; clone size: many; V gene: TRBV20-1; J gene: TRBJ2-7; CDR3 length: 18; CDR3 protein: CSARDFEASGRARYEQYF; CDR3 DNA: TGCAGTGCTAGAGATTTTGAGGCTAGCGGGAGGGCAAGGTACGAGCAGTACTTC